The 26 T cell receptor beta chains below come from one sample, sequenced in a study of sequential checkpoint blockade in melanoma. Treatment denoted: randomized to nivolumab then ipilimumab (arm A) or the reverse (arm B). The data were produced by immunoSEQ multiplex PCR, yet TCRdb's version contains in-frame clones alone and is incomplete. The table has about 1,800 clones, 15% to 20% seen once. Sample: tumor tissue (inferred from file names), taken from a patient given nivolumab and ipilimumab in sequence. These receptors originate from a human donor with melanoma.

The chain links TRBV25-1 to TRBJ2-1, with D maybe TRBD1 (6 bases). The CDR3 totals 15 residues. Trimming took off 1 base at V and 3 bases at J, with 10 bases between the two ends. From germline, CDR1 is MGHDK and CDR2 SYGVNS. The CDR3 nucleotides are TGTGCCAGCAGTGAATCCAGGGGCGACTACAATGAGCAGTTCTTC. It yields the protein CASSESRGDYNEQFF.

This clone was detected only a few times. The rearrangement links TRBV6-8 to TRBJ1-4, with TRBD1 matching 8 bases. The germline V gene has CDR1 MNHGY and CDR2 SAAAGT. With 0 bases clipped from V and 3 bases from J, the junction kept 3 bases outside the gene matches. CDR3 length equals 16 residues. Here the CDR3 DNA reads TGTGCCAGCAGTTACTCGACAGGGGTAGCTAATGAAAAACTGTTTTTT. Translation gives CASSYSTGVANEKLFF.

This clone was observed many times. This rearrangement joins TRBV7-6 to TRBJ1-6; D perhaps matches TRBD1 (6 bases). This CDR3 contains 14 residues. V lost 5 bases and J 8 bases, leaving 13 bases between the germline ends. Germline V gene data show CDR1 as SGHVS and CDR2 as FNYEAQ. The DNA of the CDR3 is TGTGCCAGCAGCCCAAGGACAGATCATTCACCCCTCCACTTT. This encodes CASSPRTDHSPLHF.

This chain links TRBV6-8 with TRBJ2-2; 8 nucleotides agree with TRBD2. The CDR3 loop spans 13 amino acids. V lost 6 bases, J lost 9 bases, and 6 bases stayed unmatched. CDR1 and CDR2 (germline): MNHGY, SAAAGT. The chain's CDR3 is CASSPGGDRELFF. The CDR3, as DNA: TGTGCCAGCAGCCCCGGGGGGGACCGGGAGCTGTTTTTT.

This clone is labeled as medium-sized. The V and J genes are TRBV11-3 and TRBJ1-5, with D unresolved. This CDR3 comprises 15 residues. Trimming took off 2 bases at V and 7 bases at J, with 15 bases between the two ends. CDR1 and CDR2 from the germline V gene are SGHNT and YENEEA. For the CDR3, the DNA is TGTGCCAGCAGCTTACGGGTCCAGATGAAACAGCCCCAGCATTTT. It specifies CASSLRVQMKQPQHF.

This clone was counted between two and nine times. V gene TRBV6-8 combines with J gene TRBJ1-1; 9 bases fit TRBD1. Germline assignment: CDR1 MNHGY and CDR2 SAAAGT. This CDR3 is 15 amino acids long. Trimming at V came to 10 bases and at J to 1 base, leaving 10 bases not matched to a gene. CDR3: CATTGDRDKNTEAFF. Written as DNA, the CDR3 is TGTGCCACCACCGGGGACAGGGATAAGAACACTGAAGCTTTCTTT.

The J gene is TRBJ1-3, the V gene TRBV5-1; perhaps TRBD1 as D (6 bases). Trimming left V 0 bases short and J 0 bases short, with 13 bases between. CDR3 size: 17 residues. CDR1 and CDR2 from the germline V gene are SGHRS and YFSETQ. The CDR3 here is CASSLGLGAYSGNTIYF. CDR3 coding DNA: TGCGCCAGCAGCTTGGGGTTGGGGGCCTACTCTGGAAACACCATATATTTT.

This clone is medium-sized. The CDR3 DNA follows: TGTGCCAGCAGCTTTTCCCACAGGGAGGCCCAAAACATTCAGTACTTC. Translating it yields CASSFSHREAQNIQYF. V and J are TRBV11-3 and TRBJ2-4, with D tentatively TRBD1 or TRBD2 (6 bases each). Trimming removed 3 bases at V and 5 bases at J, with 17 bases between. The CDR3 runs to 16 residues. CDR1 is SGHNT, CDR2 YENEEA, per germline.

This clone was observed a few times. V usage is TRBV12-5 and J usage is TRBJ1-3; D gene ambiguous. In germline, CDR1 is LGHNT, CDR2 FRNRAP. CDR3 length: 12 residues. CDR3 bases: TGTGCCAGCACCCTCGTTGGAAACACCATATATTTT. Encoded protein: CASTLVGNTIYF.

This clone is judged medium-sized. The V call is TRBV11-3, the J call TRBJ2-1; D possibly uses TRBD1 or TRBD2 (5 bases each). V shed 0 bases and J shed 4 bases, with 22 bases lying between them. The CDR3 sequence is 19 residues long. Germline V lookup: CDR1 SGHNT, CDR2 YENEEA. Here the CDR3 reads CASSLDDAGPSGAYNEQFF. CDR3 nucleotide sequence: TGTGCCAGCAGCTTAGATGACGCCGGACCCTCCGGGGCATACAATGAGCAGTTCTTC.

This clone has a single count. CDR3 nucleotides: TGCGCCAGCAGCTTCGTAGGGGAAGGCACTGAAGCTTTCTTT. Residues: CASSFVGEGTEAFF. J is TRBJ1-1 and V is TRBV5-1; tentative D call: TRBD1 (5 bases). V was pared by 2 bases and J by 4 bases, with 12 bases between. CDR3 size: 14 residues. CDR1 SGHRS and CDR2 YFSETQ come from the germline V gene.

This clone is medium-sized. V is TRBV12-5 and J is TRBJ2-5; TRBD2 might be the D (7 bases). Germline V gene sequence: CDR1 LGHNT, CDR2 FRNRAP. The CDR3 is made up of 13 amino acids. CDR3 coding DNA: TGTGCCAGCGTAAGGGGGGAGGGGGAGACCCAGTACTTC. It is translated as CASVRGEGETQYF.

The chain employs TRBV29-1 and TRBJ2-5; D not resolved. V was pared by 2 bases and J by 5 bases, with 15 bases between. Germline V gene sequence: CDR1 SQVTM, CDR2 ANQGSEA. The CDR3 covers 14 residues. Here the CDR3 reads CSVELGPQRETQYF. The CDR3 nucleotides are TGCAGCGTTGAATTGGGCCCCCAAAGGGAGACCCAGTACTTC.

V usage is TRBV6-8 and J usage is TRBJ2-1; tentatively, D is TRBD2 (6 bases). Germline assignment: CDR1 MNHGY and CDR2 SAAAGT. The CDR3 is made up of 13 amino acids. Trimming removed 10 bases at V and 4 bases at J, with 14 bases between. In DNA, the CDR3 is TGTGCCATCTCGGGTGCGGGGTACAATGAGCAGTTCTTC. Protein sequence: CAISGAGYNEQFF.

This sequence joins TRBV5-1 and TRBJ2-5; D may correspond to TRBD1 or TRBD2 (6 bases each). CDR1 and CDR2 from the germline V gene are SGHRS and YFSETQ. Deletions cut 4 bases from V and 4 bases from J, with 23 bases between. This CDR3 spans 17 amino acids. The DNA for the CDR3 is TGCGCCAGCAGCAGAGGGGCTCCCGAGGGGGGCACAGAGACCCAGTACTTC. Translation: CASSRGAPEGGTETQYF.

In its sample, this clone ranks as medium-sized (0.01 to 0.1%). This sequence joins TRBV6-8 and TRBJ2-1, with no clear D. Germline lookup yields CDR1 MNHGY and CDR2 SAAAGT. Trimming pared 7 bases from V and 5 bases from J, leaving 18 bases between. This CDR3 has 15 residues. The CDR3 nucleotides are TGTGCCAGCACCCCGAACCCCGATGTAAACAATGAGCAGTTCTTC. This codes for CASTPNPDVNNEQFF.

The chain has TRBV9 and TRBJ1-1; a possible D gene is TRBD1 (5 bases). The CDR3 has 14 amino acids. Germline V gives CDR1 SGDLS, CDR2 YYNGEE. Trimming took off 2 bases at V and 3 bases at J, with 11 bases between the two ends. CDR3 coding DNA: TGTGCCAGCAGCGTGCTAGGGGAAGACACTGAAGCTTTCTTT. Translated, it gives CASSVLGEDTEAFF.

The rearrangement links TRBV5-1 to TRBJ2-2; D gene uncertain. Per germline, CDR1 SGHRS and CDR2 YFSETQ. Trimming took off 0 bases at V and 0 bases at J, with 6 bases between the two ends. This CDR3 is built from 15 residues. The CDR3 DNA reads as TGCGCCAGCAGCTTGGGGACGGCGAACACCGGGGAGCTGTTTTTT. This gives the protein CASSLGTANTGELFF.

This clone has ten or more counts. V usage is TRBV11-3 and J usage is TRBJ2-4; 8 bases fit TRBD1. This CDR3 has 14 amino acids. With 5 bases clipped from V and 3 bases from J, the junction kept 3 bases outside the gene matches. The germline V gene encodes CDR1 SGHNT and CDR2 YENEEA. Here the CDR3 reads CASSPDRVKNIQYF. The CDR3 bases are TGTGCCAGCAGCCCGGACAGGGTCAAAAACATTCAGTACTTC.

This clone is judged medium-sized. The J gene is TRBJ1-5, the V gene TRBV4-1; 9 bases align to TRBD1. The CDR3 consists of 14 residues. Germline trimming cut 3 bases from V and 6 bases from J; bases unmatched to any gene: 3. Germline assignment: CDR1 MGHRA and CDR2 YSYEKL. CDR3 DNA sequence: TGCGCCAGCAGCCAGTACAGGGGGCGTCAGCCCCAGCATTTT. Translating gives CASSQYRGRQPQHF.

This clone is medium-sized in the sample. The chain combines TRBV11-3 with TRBJ2-5; TRBD2 agrees at 8 bases. This CDR3 has 14 amino acids. Trimming at V came to 3 bases and at J to 5 bases, leaving 5 bases not matched to a gene. Looked up from germline, CDR1 is SGHNT and CDR2 is YENEEA. The chain's CDR3 is CASSFRAGGETQYF. In nucleotides, the CDR3 is TGTGCCAGCAGCTTTCGGGCGGGGGGTGAGACCCAGTACTTC.

The CDR3: CASSLGDGSNGYTF. CDR3 bases: TGTGCCAGCAGTTTGGGGGACGGCAGTAATGGCTACACCTTC. The chain combines TRBV28 with TRBJ1-2; possibly TRBD1 for D (5 bases). Trimming pared 3 bases from V and 6 bases from J, leaving 14 bases between. Germline V gene lookup returns CDR1 MDHEN and CDR2 SYDVKM. The CDR3 sequence is 14 residues long.

The J gene is TRBJ2-7, the V gene TRBV14; D ambiguous. Trimming stripped 1 base from V and 2 bases from J, with 6 bases between. Germline V CDR1 and CDR2: SGHDN, FVKESK. The CDR3 runs 13 residues. In DNA form, the CDR3 reads TGTGCCAGCAGCCAAGGGATAACCTACGAGCAGTACTTC. The encoded protein is CASSQGITYEQYF.

The V call is TRBV28, the J call TRBJ2-7; unclear D gene. V dropped 5 bases and J dropped 3 bases, with 8 bases sitting between them. In germline, CDR1 is MDHEN, CDR2 SYDVKM. The CDR3 consists of 12 residues. The CDR3 region has the DNA TGTGCCAGCAGTCTGACATACTACGAGCAGTACTTC. Amino acid sequence: CASSLTYYEQYF.

By sample fraction, this clone is medium-sized. The J gene is TRBJ2-1, the V gene TRBV11-3; TRBD2 matches at 7 bases. Germline values: CDR1 SGHNT, CDR2 YENEEA. V shed 0 bases, J shed 5 bases, and the junction held 7 bases outside the gene matches. The CDR3 is made up of 16 amino acids. In DNA, the CDR3 is TGTGCCAGCAGCTTAGATCTAGGGGACTACAACAATGAGCAGTTCTTC. Translation: CASSLDLGDYNNEQFF.

This clone was counted a few times. The rearrangement uses TRBV6-8 and TRBJ1-2, with 7 bases that match TRBD1. Germline lookup yields CDR1 MNHGY and CDR2 SAAAGT. Trimming took 10 bases from V and 6 from J; bases not matched to a gene: 11. The CDR3 consists of 13 residues. The CDR3 loop is CAIKPDRQDGYTF. Written as DNA, the CDR3 is TGTGCCATCAAGCCGGACAGGCAGGATGGCTACACCTTC.